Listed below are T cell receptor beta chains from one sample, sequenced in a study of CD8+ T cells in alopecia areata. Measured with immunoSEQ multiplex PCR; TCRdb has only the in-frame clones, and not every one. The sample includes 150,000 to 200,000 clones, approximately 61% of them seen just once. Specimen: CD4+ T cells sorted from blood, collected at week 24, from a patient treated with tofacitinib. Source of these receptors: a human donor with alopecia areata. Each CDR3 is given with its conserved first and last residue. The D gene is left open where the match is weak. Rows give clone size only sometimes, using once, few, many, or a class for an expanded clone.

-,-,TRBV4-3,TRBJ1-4,CASSQEGPMEVNEKLFF,TGCGCCAGCAGCCAAGAGGGGCCCATGGAGGTTAATGAAAAACTGTTTTTT
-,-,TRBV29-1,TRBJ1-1,CSVEVRRWRNTEAFF,TGCAGCGTTGAAGTGCGGAGATGGAGGAACACTGAAGCTTTCTTT
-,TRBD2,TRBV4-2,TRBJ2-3,CASSQLTSGGTDTQYF,TGTGCCAGCAGCCAACTCACTAGCGGGGGCACAGATACGCAGTATTTT
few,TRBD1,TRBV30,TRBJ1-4,CAWSGQGTNEKLFF,TGTGCCTGGAGCGGACAGGGAACTAATGAAAAACTGTTTTTT
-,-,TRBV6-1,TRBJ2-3,CASLLGADTQYF,TGTGCCAGCCTCCTAGGGGCAGATACGCAGTATTTT
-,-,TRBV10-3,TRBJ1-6,CAISGGNSPLHF,TGTGCCATCAGTGGCGGAAATTCACCCCTCCACTTT
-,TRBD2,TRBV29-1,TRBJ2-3,CSAGTSGASTDTQYF,TGCAGCGCTGGGACTAGCGGGGCTAGCACAGATACGCAGTATTTT
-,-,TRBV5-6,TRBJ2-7,CASSFPGKYEQYF,TGTGCCAGCAGCTTTCCAGGGAAATACGAGCAGTACTTC
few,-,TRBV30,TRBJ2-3,CAWSVARRPPQYF,TGTGCCTGGAGTGTTGCCCGGCGTCCCCCGCAGTATTTT
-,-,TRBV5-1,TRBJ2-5,CASSLVGETQYF,TGCGCCAGCAGCTTGGTTGGGGAGACCCAGTACTTC
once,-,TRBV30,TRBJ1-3,CACHATGNTIYF,TGTGCCTGTCATGCGACTGGAAACACCATATATTTT
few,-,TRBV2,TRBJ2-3,CASRGNPSDYTDTQYF,TGTGCCAGCAGGGGGAATCCCTCAGATTACACAGATACGCAGTATTTT
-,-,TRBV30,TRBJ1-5,CAWSSDSNQPQHF,TGTGCCTGGAGTTCGGATAGCAATCAGCCCCAGCATTTT
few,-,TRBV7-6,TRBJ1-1,CASRKGREKNTEAFF,TGTGCCAGCAGAAAAGGAAGGGAAAAGAACACTGAAGCTTTCTTT
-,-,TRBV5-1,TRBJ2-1,CASSLDLGGNEQFF,TGCGCCAGCAGCTTGGACCTTGGGGGCAATGAGCAGTTCTTC
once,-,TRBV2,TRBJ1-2,CASTGRTF,TGTGCCAGCACCGGTCGGACCTTC
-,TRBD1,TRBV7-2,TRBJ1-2,CASSAQDRVGGYTF,TGTGCCAGCAGCGCCCAAGACAGGGTTGGTGGCTACACCTTC
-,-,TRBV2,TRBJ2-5,CASSEFQGPAQTQYF,TGTGCCAGCAGTGAATTCCAGGGGCCGGCGCAGACCCAGTACTTC
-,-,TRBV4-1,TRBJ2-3,CASSQDLGRTQYF,TGCGCCAGCAGCCAAGATCTGGGGCGTACGCAGTATTTT
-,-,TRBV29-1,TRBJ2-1,CSVGGQYNEQFF,TGCAGCGTGGGCGGACAGTACAATGAGCAGTTCTTC
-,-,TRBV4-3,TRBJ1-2,CASSQESTDNYGYTF,TGCGCCAGCAGCCAAGAAAGTACAGATAACTATGGCTACACCTTC
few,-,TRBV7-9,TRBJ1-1,CASNPGSSTEAFF,TGTGCCAGCAACCCAGGAAGTTCAACTGAAGCTTTCTTT
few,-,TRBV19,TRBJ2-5,CASSPTRLETQYF,TGTGCCAGTAGTCCCACCCGGCTCGAGACCCAGTACTTC
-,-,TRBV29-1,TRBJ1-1,CSVRNRVAFF,TGCAGCGTTAGAAACAGGGTGGCTTTCTTT
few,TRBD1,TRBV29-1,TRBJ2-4,CSVDGEDRDVYVKNIQYF,TGCAGCGTTGATGGGGAGGACAGGGATGTTTATGTCAAAAACATTCAGTACTTC
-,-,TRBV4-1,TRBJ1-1,CASSQPDSPLEAFF,TGCGCCAGCAGCCAACCGGACAGCCCGCTTGAAGCTTTCTTT
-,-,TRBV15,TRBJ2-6,CATSTTGSGANVLTF,TGTGCCACCAGCACAACAGGCTCTGGGGCCAACGTCCTGACTTTC
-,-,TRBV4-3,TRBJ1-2,CASSQDQGGYTF,TGCGCCAGCAGCCAAGATCAGGGTGGCTACACCTTC
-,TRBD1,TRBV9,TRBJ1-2,CASSGGQGKIGSNYGYTF,TGTGCCAGCAGCGGGGGACAGGGGAAGATCGGATCGAACTATGGCTACACCTTC
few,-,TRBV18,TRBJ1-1,CASSPPGQPEAFF,TGTGCCAGCTCACCACCCGGACAGCCTGAAGCTTTCTTT
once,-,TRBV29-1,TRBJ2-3,CSVVPTVSTDTQYF,TGCAGCGTTGTTCCGACAGTTAGCACAGATACGCAGTATTTT
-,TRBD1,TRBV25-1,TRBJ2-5,CASSSRGPETQYF,TGTGCCAGCAGTTCGAGGGGGCCCGAGACCCAGTACTTC
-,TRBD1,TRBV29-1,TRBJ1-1,CSVRGTGAPLAEAFF,TGCAGCGTGCGGGGGACAGGGGCGCCCCTCGCTGAAGCTTTCTTT
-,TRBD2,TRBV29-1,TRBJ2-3,CSDLSGRTTDTQYF,TGCAGCGATTTAAGCGGGAGAACCACAGATACGCAGTATTTT
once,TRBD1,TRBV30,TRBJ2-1,CAWSFWTGKDEQFF,TGTGCCTGGAGTTTCTGGACAGGGAAAGATGAGCAGTTCTTC
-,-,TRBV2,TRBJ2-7,CASMRVNNYEQYF,TGTGCCAGCATGAGGGTGAATAATTACGAGCAGTACTTC
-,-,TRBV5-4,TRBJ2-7,CASSSVRSEQYF,TGTGCCAGCAGCTCTGTGAGGTCCGAGCAGTACTTC
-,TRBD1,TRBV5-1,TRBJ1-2,CASSLSPGTGSYGYTF,TGCGCCAGCAGCTTGTCCCCCGGGACAGGGTCATATGGCTACACCTTC
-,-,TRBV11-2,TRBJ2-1,CASSAAGHNEQFF,TGTGCCAGCAGCGCCGCGGGTCACAATGAGCAGTTCTTC
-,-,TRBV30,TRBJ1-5,CAWSAGDNQPQHF,TGTGCCTGGAGTGCGGGGGATAATCAGCCCCAGCATTTT
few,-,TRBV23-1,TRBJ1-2,CASSQSARYYGYTF,TGCGCCAGCAGTCAATCGGCCAGATACTATGGCTACACCTTC
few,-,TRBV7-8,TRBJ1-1,CASSLAGYTEAFF,TGTGCCAGCAGCTTAGCTGGCTACACTGAAGCTTTCTTT
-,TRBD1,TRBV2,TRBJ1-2,CASSGQGVRGYTF,TGTGCCAGCAGTGGACAGGGGGTTCGAGGCTACACCTTC
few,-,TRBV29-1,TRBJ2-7,CSASVPPYEQYF,TGCAGCGCCTCGGTTCCACCCTACGAGCAGTACTTC
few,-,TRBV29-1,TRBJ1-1,CSVARQGPGTEAFF,TGCAGCGTTGCGCGGCAGGGGCCGGGCACTGAAGCTTTCTTT
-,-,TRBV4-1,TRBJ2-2,CASSQDWGDYPNTGELFF,TGCGCCAGCAGCCAAGATTGGGGAGACTACCCGAACACCGGGGAGCTGTTTTTT
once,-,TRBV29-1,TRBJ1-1,CSVSLGVTEAFF,TGCAGCGTTTCCCTCGGGGTCACTGAAGCTTTCTTT
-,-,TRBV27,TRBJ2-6,CASRRRTAGANVLTF,TGTGCCAGCAGAAGAAGGACAGCTGGGGCCAACGTCCTGACTTTC
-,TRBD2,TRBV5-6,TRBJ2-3,CASSFGAGGPTDTQYF,TGTGCCAGCAGCTTTGGAGCGGGGGGGCCCACAGATACGCAGTATTTT
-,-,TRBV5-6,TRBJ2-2,CASLPPGATGELFF,TGTGCCAGCCTCCCTCCGGGGGCCACCGGGGAGCTGTTTTTT
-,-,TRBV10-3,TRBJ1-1,CAISDISIAEAFF,TGTGCCATCAGTGATATTAGTATTGCTGAAGCTTTCTTT
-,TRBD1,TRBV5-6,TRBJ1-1,CASSFPTGAKRNTEAFF,TGTGCCAGCAGCTTTCCGACAGGGGCTAAAAGGAACACTGAAGCTTTCTTT
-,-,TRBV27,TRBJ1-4,CASSLRGNNEKLFF,TGTGCCAGCAGTTTGAGGGGTAATAATGAAAAACTGTTTTTT
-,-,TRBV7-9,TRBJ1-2,CASSLVGGYTF,TGTGCCAGCAGCTTAGTCGGTGGCTACACCTTC